These 20 T cell receptor beta chains share one sample of origin, sequenced in a study of Ad26.COV2.S vaccination and SARS-CoV-2 variants. Stated treatment: around 19 received Ad26.COV2.S at low or high dose, single or two shots; 5 received placebo; per-sample allocation not given. The study sampled participants on day 63 after the first vaccine or placebo injection. Repertoires were generated with immunoSEQ multiplex PCR, while TCRdb's copy carries only in-frame clones and drops some. Of about 480,000 clones in the sample, around nine tenths were seen once. The sample in question was peripheral blood, obtained in a trial of Ad26.COV2.S vaccine versus placebo. The receptors were gathered from a person between 18 and 59 years old who received the Ad26.COV2.S COVID-19 vaccine or a placebo.

J is TRBJ2-7 and V is TRBV10-3, with TRBD2 as a possible D gene (6 bases). The CDR3 sequence is 18 residues long. V was trimmed by 2 bases and J by 4 bases, leaving 24 bases between them. Per germline, CDR1 ENHRY and CDR2 SYGVKD. In nucleotides, the CDR3 is TGTGCCATCAGTGAGGGACTCGCGGGGTTCCGCCCGCTGTACGAGCAGTACTTC. Translated: CAISEGLAGFRPLYEQYF.

The chain has TRBV27 and TRBJ1-1, with a tentative D call TRBD1 (5 bases). Germline CDR1 reads MNHEY; CDR2 reads SMNVEV (reference sequence). The CDR3 spans 20 residues. V was trimmed by 2 bases and J by 0 bases, leaving 25 bases between them. Here the CDR3 DNA reads TGTGCCAGCAGTTTAAGAGGAGACACCCGGGGTAGGGGCATGAACACTGAAGCTTTCTTT. Translated, it gives CASSLRGDTRGRGMNTEAFF.

The chain recombines TRBV5-4 with TRBJ2-7, with 8 bases lining up with TRBD2. In germline, CDR1 is SGHNT, CDR2 YYREEE (reference sequence). There are 14 residues in the CDR3. Trimming at V came to 5 bases and at J to 0 bases, leaving 4 bases not matched to a gene. The CDR3, as DNA: TGTGCCAGCAGGGAAGCGGGGGTCTCCTACGAGCAGTACTTC. Residues: CASREAGVSYEQYF.

The chain links TRBV7-3 to TRBJ2-3; D might be TRBD1 or TRBD2, each matching 5 bases. This CDR3 comprises 14 residues. Germline CDR1 and CDR2: SGHTA and FQGTGA. V was shortened by 8 bases and J by 3 bases, with 15 bases between the two germline ends. The CDR3, as DNA: TGTGCCAGCGGGGGATCCGGGCCTACAGATACGCAGTATTTT. Its translation: CASGGSGPTDTQYF.

The chain has TRBV27 and TRBJ2-1; perhaps D is TRBD1 or TRBD2 (5 bases each). This CDR3 is 14 amino acids long. V gave up 5 bases and J gave up 10 bases, with 18 bases separating them. Germline V CDR1 and CDR2: MNHEY, SMNVEV (reference sequence). The CDR3 DNA is TGTGCCAGCAGTGTCCGGGGCCCGGCCACCGAGCAGTTCTTC. Protein product: CASSVRGPATEQFF.

With respect to this clone: Other DNA sequences in the sample encode the same CDR3. V and J are TRBV7-2 and TRBJ1-3, with TRBD1 identical over 7 bases. The CDR3 loop spans 15 amino acids. The J segment lost 0 bases and the V segment lost 1 base, leaving 0 bases of the junction unmatched. CDR1 and CDR2 (germline): SGHTA, FQGNSA. The DNA for the CDR3 is TGTGCCAGCAGCTTAGGGACAGGCTCTGGAAACACCATATATTTT. This encodes CASSLGTGSGNTIYF.

The chain's CDR3 is CASSLDRGGQETQYF. The CDR3 nucleotides read TGTGCCAGCAGCTTAGACCGGGGGGGCCAAGAGACCCAGTACTTC. This chain links TRBV5-4 with TRBJ2-5; 8 bases match TRBD2. Germline trimming cut 2 bases from V and 1 base from J; bases unmatched to any gene: 4. There are 15 residues in the CDR3. Germline V gene sequence: CDR1 SGHNT, CDR2 YYREEE (reference sequence).

The chain carries TRBV2 and TRBJ1-2; D is undetermined. Germline V gene data show CDR1 as SNHLY and CDR2 as FYNNEI. V lost 8 bases and J 1 base, leaving 11 bases between the germline ends. The CDR3 contains 13 residues. The CDR3 protein is CASQRTDNYGYTF. The CDR3 bases are TGTGCCAGCCAAAGGACGGATAACTATGGCTACACCTTC.

This chain connects TRBV9 to TRBJ1-1, with D possibly TRBD1 on 6 matching bases. CDR3 length: 13 amino acids. The V gene lost 3 bases and the J gene lost 4 bases, with 10 bases spanning the gap. Germline loops: CDR1 SGDLS, CDR2 YYNGEE. The CDR3 loop reads CASSGTGFTEAFF. Here the CDR3 DNA reads TGTGCCAGCAGCGGTACAGGGTTCACTGAAGCTTTCTTT.

The chain employs TRBV7-9 and TRBJ2-5, with 9 nucleotides matching TRBD2. The J segment lost 3 bases and the V segment lost 4 bases, leaving 15 bases of the junction unmatched. CDR1 SEHNR and CDR2 FQNEAQ come from the germline V gene (reference sequence). The CDR3 loop spans 18 amino acids. The CDR3 DNA reads as TGTGCCAGCAGCTCAGGGAGGGGGCTTAGACTAGCGGAAGAGACCCAGTACTTC. Translated: CASSSGRGLRLAEETQYF.

For the CDR3, the DNA is TGTGCCACCGCGACAGGGAGGAACACTGAAGCTTTCTTT. This gives the protein CATATGRNTEAFF. The rearrangement links TRBV7-8 to TRBJ1-1, with 7 bases fitting TRBD1. The V gene end was trimmed by 10 bases and the J gene end by 1 base; junction bases not matched to a gene: 6. Germline V CDR1 and CDR2: SGHVS, FQNEAQ. The CDR3 totals 13 residues.

The chain carries TRBV7-9 and TRBJ1-6; TRBD1 matches 7 bases. Trimming removed 4 bases from V and 10 bases from J; junction bases left unmatched: 13. The germline V gene encodes CDR1 SEHNR and CDR2 FQNEAQ (reference sequence). The CDR3 extends over 16 amino acids. CDR3 sequence reads: CASSSPLPGQTSPLHF. CDR3 bases: TGTGCCAGCAGCTCACCACTCCCGGGACAGACATCACCCCTCCACTTT.

A single count supports this clone. This chain joins TRBV27 and TRBJ1-4; D gene uncertain. CDR1 is MNHEY and CDR2 is SMNVEV in the germline V gene (reference sequence). The CDR3 is made up of 14 amino acids. Trimming stripped 3 bases from V and 3 bases from J, with 8 bases between. For the CDR3, the DNA is TGTGCCAGCAGTTTCCGAGGATCTAATGAAAAACTGTTTTTT. It codes for CASSFRGSNEKLFF. Using reference TRBV27 and TRBJ1-4 for the parts outside the CDR3, the full variable domain is EAQVTQNPRYLITVTGKKLTVTCSQNMNHEYMSWYRQDPGLGLRQIYYSMNVEVTDKGDVPEGYKVSRKEKRNFPLILESPSPNQTSLYFCASSFRGSNEKLFFGSGTQLSVL.

The chain employs TRBV7-9 and TRBJ2-1; D gene ambiguous. Trimming took 2 bases from V and 6 from J, leaving 14 bases between them. This CDR3 spans 15 amino acids. CDR1 is SEHNR and CDR2 is FQNEAQ in the germline V gene (reference sequence). The chain's CDR3 is CASSLPGQKVNEQFF. In nucleotides, the CDR3 is TGTGCCAGCAGCTTACCGGGTCAAAAGGTCAATGAGCAGTTCTTC.

This chain connects TRBV13 to TRBJ1-1; D unresolved. CDR3 length: 12 amino acids. Germline V gene lookup returns CDR1 PRHDT and CDR2 FYEKMQ (reference sequence). V was trimmed by 5 bases and J by 6 bases, leaving 10 bases between them. The DNA for the CDR3 is TGTGCCAGCAGCCCTTCGTGGGCTGAAGCTTTCTTT. Its translation: CASSPSWAEAFF.

The chain is built from TRBV20-1 and TRBJ2-5, with 9 bases fitting TRBD2. Trimming took 6 bases from V and 7 from J; bases not matched to a gene: 3. Germline V lookup: CDR1 DFQATT, CDR2 SNEGSKA (reference sequence). The CDR3 contains 11 residues. The CDR3 coding sequence is TGCAGTGCCGATAGCGGGGGGACCCAGTACTTC. This encodes CSADSGGTQYF.

The J gene is TRBJ1-2, the V gene TRBV6-7; weak D call: TRBD1 (5 bases). TRBV6-7 is an open reading frame, and its role is uncertain. The CDR3 totals 11 residues. V lost 11 bases and J lost 6, with 13 bases in between. As DNA, the CDR3 is TGTGCCTCCGGGACGGTACATGGCTACACCTTC. Its translation is CASGTVHGYTF.

This chain uses TRBV6-5 with TRBJ1-6; the D is unclear. V lost 8 bases and J lost 8, with 13 bases in between. The CDR3 length is 13 residues. Looked up from germline, CDR1 is MNHEY and CDR2 is SVGAGI. The CDR3 here is CASGLGIDSPLHF. In nucleotides, the CDR3 is TGTGCCAGCGGGTTGGGCATTGATTCACCCCTCCACTTT.

The CDR3 region is CASSPPTNTEAFF. DNA for the CDR3: TGTGCCAGCAGCCCCCCCACAAACACTGAAGCTTTCTTT. This sequence joins TRBV7-8 and TRBJ1-1, with D hard to call. V lost 5 bases and J lost 2, with 9 bases in between. Germline CDR1 reads SGHVS; CDR2 reads FQNEAQ. This CDR3 comprises 13 residues.

The chain links TRBV7-2 to TRBJ2-7, with 8 bases that match TRBD2. The V and J ends lost 1 base and 2 bases, in that order; junction bases with no gene match: 1. The germline CDR1 and CDR2 sequences are SGHTA and FQGNSA. There are 14 residues in the CDR3. CDR3 residues: CASSLEAGAYEQYF. Here the CDR3 DNA reads TGTGCCAGCAGCTTAGAAGCGGGAGCCTACGAGCAGTACTTC.